This T cell receptor (beta chain) stems from a study of T cell repertoires in cytomegalovirus infection (dated by TCRdb to between 2018 and 2021). General notes on the study: The peptide stimulations were aimed at well-studied HLA-B-restricted epitopes as well as recently identified HLA-C-restricted CMV epitopes, whose presentation resists viral immunomodulation. Because public TCR beta signatures pointed to carriage of CMV infection together with the matching HLA type, the HLA type of each donor mattered for the analysis. Points the paper makes about the study in general: The ex vivo response was dominated by HLA-C-restricted CMV-specific TCR beta clonotypes, which also provided the single most frequent clonotype in two of eight donors. In both this cohort and an independent cohort of a few hundred donors, the cumulative frequency of public TCR beta family members distinguished carriers of CMV infection plus the relevant HLA type.

The treatment or condition label on this specimen signifies: in vitro stimulation with specific CMV peptide epitopes to enrich CMV-specific T cells. Sequencing was carried out with an Illumina HiSeq 1500. TCRdb reprocessed the public reads (quality trimming at Q25 with fastp, clone calling with MiXCR) and kept in-frame beta chains. Every CDR3 protein is listed once, alongside the most common genes and DNA of its rows. The sample includes about 920,000 distinct CDR3 sequences, with approximately 31% observed a single time. 11% to 15% of the sample belongs to the ten largest clones. Notes on this clonotype: The clone's antigen remains unknown. One base away there is no much larger clone; base qualities are not given.

V is reduced by 1 base and J by 2 bases, leaving a spacing of 8 bases between them. The CDR3 runs 14 amino acids, cysteine and phenylalanine included. The DNA shown is the 42-base CDR3, in frame from base 1. The germline V gene (reference sequence) gives CDR1 as LNHNV and CDR2 as YYDKDF. The material was cultured CD8+ T cells from PBMCs, obtained from culture after CMV antigen stimulation. This receptor was obtained from a human donor in good health (CMV status not recorded). Some clones in this sample may be carry-over from other donors' samples. The chain links TRBV15 with TRBJ2-5; the D gene is unclear. The nucleotide sequence is TGTGCCACCAGCAGAGGTCTCCGACAAGAGACCCAGTACTTC. The encoded protein is CATSRGLRQETQYF.